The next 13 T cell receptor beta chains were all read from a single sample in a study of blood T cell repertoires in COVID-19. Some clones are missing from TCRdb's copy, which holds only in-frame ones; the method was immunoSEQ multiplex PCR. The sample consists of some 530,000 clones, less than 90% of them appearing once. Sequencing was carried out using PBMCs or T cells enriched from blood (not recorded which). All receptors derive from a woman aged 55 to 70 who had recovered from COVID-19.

CDR3 amino acids: CASSVRVTNEKLFF. The CDR3 DNA reads as TGTGCCAGCAGTGTGAGGGTCACTAATGAAAAACTGTTTTTT. The chain recombines TRBV2 with TRBJ1-4, with D unclear. Trimming took 4 bases from V and 2 from J, leaving 8 bases between them. This CDR3 is built from 14 residues. Germline values: CDR1 SNHLY, CDR2 FYNNEI. The variable domain in full, with the rest retrieved from reference TRBV2 and TRBJ1-4, is EPEVTQTPSHQVTQMGQEVILRCVPISNHLYFYWYRQILGQKVEFLVSFYNNEISEKSEIFDDQFSVERPDGSNFTLKIRSTKLEDSAMYFCASSVRVTNEKLFFGSGTQLSVL.

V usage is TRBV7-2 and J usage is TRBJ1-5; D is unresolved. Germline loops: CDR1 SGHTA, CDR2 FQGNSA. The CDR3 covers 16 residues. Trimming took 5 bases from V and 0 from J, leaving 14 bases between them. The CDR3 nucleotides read TGTGCCAGCAGCAAGTCCGGGAAGATTAGCAATCAGCCCCAGCATTTT. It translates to CASSKSGKISNQPQHF.

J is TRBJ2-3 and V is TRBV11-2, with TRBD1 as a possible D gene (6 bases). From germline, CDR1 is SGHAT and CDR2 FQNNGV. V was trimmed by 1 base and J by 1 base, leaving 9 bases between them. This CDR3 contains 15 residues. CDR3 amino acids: CASSLVAGGTDTQYF. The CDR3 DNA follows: TGTGCCAGCAGCTTAGTGGCAGGGGGCACAGATACGCAGTATTTT.

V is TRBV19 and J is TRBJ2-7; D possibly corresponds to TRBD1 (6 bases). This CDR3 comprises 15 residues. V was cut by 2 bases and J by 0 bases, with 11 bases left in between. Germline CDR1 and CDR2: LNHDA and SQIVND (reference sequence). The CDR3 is CASSITRQVSYEQYF. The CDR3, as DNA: TGTGCCAGTAGTATAACTCGACAGGTCTCCTACGAGCAGTACTTC.

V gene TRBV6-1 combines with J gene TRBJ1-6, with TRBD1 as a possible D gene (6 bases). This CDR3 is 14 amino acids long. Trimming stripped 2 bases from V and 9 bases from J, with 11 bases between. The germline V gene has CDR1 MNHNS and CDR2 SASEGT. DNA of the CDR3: TGTGCCAGCAGTGAATGGGCAGGGGTTTCACCCCTCCACTTT. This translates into CASSEWAGVSPLHF.

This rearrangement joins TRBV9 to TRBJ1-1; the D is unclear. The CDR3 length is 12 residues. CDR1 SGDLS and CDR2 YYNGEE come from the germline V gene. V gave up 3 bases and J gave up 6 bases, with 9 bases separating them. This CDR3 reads CASSEKGAEAFF. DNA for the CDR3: TGTGCCAGCAGCGAAAAAGGAGCTGAAGCTTTCTTT.

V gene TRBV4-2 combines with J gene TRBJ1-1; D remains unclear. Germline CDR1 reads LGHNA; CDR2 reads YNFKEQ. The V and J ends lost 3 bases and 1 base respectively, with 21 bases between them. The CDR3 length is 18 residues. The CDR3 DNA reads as TGTGCCAGCAGCCACCTCTTCGGGCCGGATCGGGGGAACACTGAAGCTTTCTTT. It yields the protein CASSHLFGPDRGNTEAFF.

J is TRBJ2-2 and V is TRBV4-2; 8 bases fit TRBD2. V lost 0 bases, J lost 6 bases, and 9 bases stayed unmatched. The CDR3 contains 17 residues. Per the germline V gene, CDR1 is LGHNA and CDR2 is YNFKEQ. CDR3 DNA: TGTGCCAGCAGCCAAGAGATGGTAGCGGGGATGCCCGGGGAGCTGTTTTTT. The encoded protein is CASSQEMVAGMPGELFF.

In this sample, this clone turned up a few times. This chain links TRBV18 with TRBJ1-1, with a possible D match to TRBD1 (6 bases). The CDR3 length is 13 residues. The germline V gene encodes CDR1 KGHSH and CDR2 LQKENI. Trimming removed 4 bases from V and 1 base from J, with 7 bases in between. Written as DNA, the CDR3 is TGTGCCAGCTCACAGGGGGAGAACACTGAAGCTTTCTTT. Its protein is CASSQGENTEAFF.

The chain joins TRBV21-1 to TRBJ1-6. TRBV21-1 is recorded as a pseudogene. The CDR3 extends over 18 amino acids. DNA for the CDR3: TGTGCCAGCAGCAAAATCTCACGCGTTAGCTCCTATAATTCACCCCTCCACTTT. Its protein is CASSKISRVSSYNSPLHF.

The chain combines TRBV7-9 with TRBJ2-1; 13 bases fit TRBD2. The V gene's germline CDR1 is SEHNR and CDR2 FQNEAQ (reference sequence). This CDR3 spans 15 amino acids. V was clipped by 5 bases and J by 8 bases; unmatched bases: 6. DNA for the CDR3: TGTGCCAGCAGCCTAACTAGCGGGGGGGTTGATGAGCAGTTCTTC. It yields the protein CASSLTSGGVDEQFF.

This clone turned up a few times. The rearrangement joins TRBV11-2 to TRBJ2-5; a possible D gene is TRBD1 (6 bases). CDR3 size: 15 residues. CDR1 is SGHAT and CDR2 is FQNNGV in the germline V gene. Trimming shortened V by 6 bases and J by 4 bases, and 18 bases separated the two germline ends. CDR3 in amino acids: CASRNWGRIGETQYF. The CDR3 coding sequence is TGTGCCAGCAGAAACTGGGGGCGGATAGGAGAGACCCAGTACTTC.

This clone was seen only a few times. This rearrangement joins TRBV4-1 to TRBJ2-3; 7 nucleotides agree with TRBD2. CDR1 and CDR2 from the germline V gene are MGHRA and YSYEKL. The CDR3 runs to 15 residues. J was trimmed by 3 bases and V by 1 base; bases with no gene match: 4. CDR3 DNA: TGCGCCAGCAGCCAAGTATACGGGGGGACAGATACGCAGTATTTT. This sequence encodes CASSQVYGGTDTQYF.